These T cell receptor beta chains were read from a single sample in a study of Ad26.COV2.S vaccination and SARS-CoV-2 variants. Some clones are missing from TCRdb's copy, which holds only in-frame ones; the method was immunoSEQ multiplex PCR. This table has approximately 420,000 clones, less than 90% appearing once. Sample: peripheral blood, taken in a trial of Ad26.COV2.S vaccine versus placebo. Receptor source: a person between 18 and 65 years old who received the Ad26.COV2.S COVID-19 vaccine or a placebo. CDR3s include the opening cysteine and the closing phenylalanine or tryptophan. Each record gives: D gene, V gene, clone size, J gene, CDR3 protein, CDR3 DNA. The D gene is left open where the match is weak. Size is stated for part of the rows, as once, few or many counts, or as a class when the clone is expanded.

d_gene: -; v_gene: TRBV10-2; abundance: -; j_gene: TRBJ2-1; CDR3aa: CASTNGAGTFEQFF; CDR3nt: TGCGCCAGCACCAATGGGGCAGGAACTTTTGAGCAGTTCTTC
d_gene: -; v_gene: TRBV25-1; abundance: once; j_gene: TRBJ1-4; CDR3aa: CASSEWGGNEKLFF; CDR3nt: TGTGCCAGCAGTGAATGGGGGGGTAATGAAAAACTGTTTTTT
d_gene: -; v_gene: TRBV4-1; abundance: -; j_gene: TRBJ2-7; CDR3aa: CASSQAGEQYF; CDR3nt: TGCGCCAGCAGCCAAGCTGGGGAGCAGTACTTC
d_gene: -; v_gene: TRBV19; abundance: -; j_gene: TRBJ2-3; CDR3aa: CASSIGPDRHFTDTQYF; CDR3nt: TGTGCCAGTAGTATAGGCCCGGACAGACATTTCACAGATACGCAGTATTTT
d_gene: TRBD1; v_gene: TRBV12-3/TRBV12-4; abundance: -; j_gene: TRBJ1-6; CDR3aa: CASSYRGRALHF; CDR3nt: TGTGCCAGCAGCTACAGGGGAAGGGCCCTCCACTTT
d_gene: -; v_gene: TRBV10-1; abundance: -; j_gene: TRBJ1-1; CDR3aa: CASSESAWNTEAFF; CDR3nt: TGCGCCAGCAGTGAGTCGGCCTGGAACACTGAAGCTTTCTTT
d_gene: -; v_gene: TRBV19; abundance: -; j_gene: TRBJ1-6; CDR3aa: CASSIVGGEDNSPLHF; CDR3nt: TGTGCCAGTAGTATAGTAGGAGGGGAGGATAATTCACCCCTCCACTTT
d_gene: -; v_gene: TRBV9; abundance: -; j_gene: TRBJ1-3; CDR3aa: CASSPSGNTIYF; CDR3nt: TGTGCCAGCAGCCCTTCTGGAAACACCATATATTTT
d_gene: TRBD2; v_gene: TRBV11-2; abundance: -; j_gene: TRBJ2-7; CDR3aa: CASSLRGESYEQYF; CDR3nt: TGTGCCAGCAGCTTGCGGGGGGAATCCTACGAGCAGTACTTC
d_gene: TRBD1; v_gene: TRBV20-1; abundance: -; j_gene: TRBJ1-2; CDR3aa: CSASRQGAGGYTF; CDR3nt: TGCAGTGCTAGTCGTCAGGGGGCGGGAGGCTACACCTTC
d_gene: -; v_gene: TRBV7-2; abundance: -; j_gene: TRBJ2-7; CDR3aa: CASSFWLTSYEQYF; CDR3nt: TGTGCCAGCAGCTTTTGGTTAACCTCCTACGAGCAGTACTTC
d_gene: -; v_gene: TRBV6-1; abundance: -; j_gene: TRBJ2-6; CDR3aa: CASSDWQGRSGANVLTF; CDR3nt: TGTGCCAGCAGTGACTGGCAGGGGAGGTCTGGGGCCAACGTCCTGACTTTC
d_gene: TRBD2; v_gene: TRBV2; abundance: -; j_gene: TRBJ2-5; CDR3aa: CASSEGLAGGQETQYF; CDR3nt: TGTGCCAGCAGTGAAGGACTAGCGGGGGGTCAAGAGACCCAGTACTTC
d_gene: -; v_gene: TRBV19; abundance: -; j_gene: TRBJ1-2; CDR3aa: CASSLQGLANYGYTF; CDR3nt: TGTGCCAGTAGCCTACAAGGCTTGGCTAACTATGGCTACACCTTC
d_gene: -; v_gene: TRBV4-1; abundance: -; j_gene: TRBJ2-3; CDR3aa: CASSQAPDTQYF; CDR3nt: TGCGCCAGCAGCCAAGCTCCAGATACGCAGTATTTT
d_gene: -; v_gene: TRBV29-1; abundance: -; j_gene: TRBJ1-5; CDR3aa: CSVSGTSNQPQHF; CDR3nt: TGCAGCGTTAGCGGGACTTCCAATCAGCCCCAGCATTTT
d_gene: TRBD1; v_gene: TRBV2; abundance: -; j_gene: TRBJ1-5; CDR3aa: CASRPLSGGGQPQHF; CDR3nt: TGTGCCAGCAGACCTCTCTCAGGGGGCGGACAGCCCCAGCATTTT
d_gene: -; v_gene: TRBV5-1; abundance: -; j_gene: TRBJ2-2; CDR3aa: CASSLPITGELFF; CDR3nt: TGCGCCAGCAGCTTGCCCATTACCGGGGAGCTGTTTTTT
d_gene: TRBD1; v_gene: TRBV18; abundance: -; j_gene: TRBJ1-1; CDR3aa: CASSSYPGTGSTEAFF; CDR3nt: TGTGCCAGCTCATCCTACCCCGGGACAGGTTCCACTGAAGCTTTCTTT
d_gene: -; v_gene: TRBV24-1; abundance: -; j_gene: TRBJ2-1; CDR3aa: CATSVSRGVYNEQFF; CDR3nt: TGTGCCACCAGCGTTTCGAGGGGCGTCTACAATGAGCAGTTCTTC
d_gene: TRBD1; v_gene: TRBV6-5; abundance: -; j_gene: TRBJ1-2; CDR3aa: CASSLLTGGGYGYTF; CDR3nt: TGTGCCAGCAGTTTACTGACAGGGGGTGGCTATGGCTACACCTTC
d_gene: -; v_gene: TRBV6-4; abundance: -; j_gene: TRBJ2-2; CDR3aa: CASSRGVNTGELFF; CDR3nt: TGTGCCAGCAGCAGGGGGGTGAACACCGGGGAGCTGTTTTTT
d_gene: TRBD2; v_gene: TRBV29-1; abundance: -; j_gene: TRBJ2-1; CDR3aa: CSVEKGIRLAGGNEQFF; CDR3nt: TGCAGCGTTGAAAAAGGGATAAGACTAGCGGGGGGCAATGAGCAGTTCTTC
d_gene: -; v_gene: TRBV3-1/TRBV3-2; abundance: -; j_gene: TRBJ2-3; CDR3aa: CASSHLEEVDTQYF; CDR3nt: TGTGCCAGCAGCCACCTTGAGGAGGTAGATACGCAGTATTTT
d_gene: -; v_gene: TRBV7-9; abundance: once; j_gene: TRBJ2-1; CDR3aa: CASSSDGAEQFF; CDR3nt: TGTGCCAGCAGCTCTGATGGGGCGGAGCAGTTCTTC
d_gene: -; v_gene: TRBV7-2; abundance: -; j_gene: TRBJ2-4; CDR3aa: CASSTPGGDWAKNIQYF; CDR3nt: TGTGCCAGCAGCACCCCCGGGGGTGACTGGGCCAAAAACATTCAGTACTTC
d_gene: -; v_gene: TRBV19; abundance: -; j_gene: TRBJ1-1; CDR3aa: CASSMSVGNTEAFF; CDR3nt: TGTGCCAGTAGTATGTCGGTTGGGAACACTGAAGCTTTCTTT
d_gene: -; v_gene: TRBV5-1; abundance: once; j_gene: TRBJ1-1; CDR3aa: CASSRAVGEVEAFF; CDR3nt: TGCGCCAGCAGCAGGGCAGTAGGGGAGGTTGAAGCTTTCTTT
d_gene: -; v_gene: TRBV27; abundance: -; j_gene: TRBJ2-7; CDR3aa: CASSLGNFYEQYF; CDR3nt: TGTGCCAGCAGTTTGGGGAATTTCTACGAGCAGTACTTC
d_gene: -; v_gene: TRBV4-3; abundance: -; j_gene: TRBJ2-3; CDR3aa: CASSHYGGRTDTQYF; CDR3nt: TGCGCCAGCAGCCACTACGGCGGCCGCACAGATACGCAGTATTTT
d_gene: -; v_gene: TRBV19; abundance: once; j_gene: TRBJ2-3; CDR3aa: CASRGRTDTQYF; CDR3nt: TGTGCCAGCCGGGGACGAACAGATACGCAGTATTTT
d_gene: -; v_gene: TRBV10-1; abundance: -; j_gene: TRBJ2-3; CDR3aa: CASSESLRTQYF; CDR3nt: TGCGCCAGCAGTGAGTCGTTGCGTACGCAGTATTTT
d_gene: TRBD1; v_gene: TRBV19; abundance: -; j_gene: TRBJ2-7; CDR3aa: CASSIVGTGVDEQYF; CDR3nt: TGTGCCAGTAGTATAGTTGGGACAGGGGTAGACGAGCAGTACTTC